The present T cell receptor (beta chain) was sequenced within a study of memory CD4+ T cells and cytomegalovirus serostatus. Trimming cost V 4 bases and J 6 bases, with 15 bases left between them. Germline CDR1 and CDR2: SGHTA and FQGNSA. CDR3 length: 14 amino acids. The method was immunoSEQ multiplex PCR; TCRdb's version includes in-frame clones alone and lacks a portion of them. Seen here are under 55,000 clones, around 83% observed once, and the top ten hold about 1.4%. Single viable CD3+CD4+CD8-CD45RO+ cells were sorted as the memory CD4+ T cells. Donors' CMV status reflects serum IgG against pp150, pp28, p38, p52.

The sample comprised memory CD4+ T cells from blood. This sequence was found in an adult in good health and CMV-seropositive. This chain uses TRBV7-2 with TRBJ2-5; unclear D gene. The CDR3 region is CASSSNSLGKTQYF. For the CDR3, the DNA is TGTGCCAGCAGCTCAAACAGTCTTGGGAAGACCCAGTACTTC.